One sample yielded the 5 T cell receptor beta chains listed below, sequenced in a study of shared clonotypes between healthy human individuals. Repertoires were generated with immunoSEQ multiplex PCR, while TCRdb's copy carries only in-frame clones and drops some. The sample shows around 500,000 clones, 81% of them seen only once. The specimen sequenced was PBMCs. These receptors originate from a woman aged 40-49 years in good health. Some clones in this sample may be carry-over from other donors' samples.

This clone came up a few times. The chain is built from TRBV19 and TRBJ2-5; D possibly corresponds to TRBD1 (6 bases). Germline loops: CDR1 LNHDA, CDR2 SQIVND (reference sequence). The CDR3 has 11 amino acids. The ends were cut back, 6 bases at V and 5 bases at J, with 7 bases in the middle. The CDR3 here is CASRGAETQYF. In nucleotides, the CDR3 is TGTGCCAGTAGGGGGGCGGAGACCCAGTACTTC. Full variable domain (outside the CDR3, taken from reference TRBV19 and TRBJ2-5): DGGITQSPKYLFRKEGQNVTLSCEQNLNHDAMYWYRQDPGQGLRLIYYSQIVNDFQKGDIAEGYSVSREKKESFPLTVTSAQKNPTAFYLCASRGAETQYFGPGTRLLVL.

The CDR3 nucleotides are TGTGCCAGCAGTGGGGGCCGGGCGTTCAATCAGCCCCAGCATTTT. This sequence encodes CASSGGRAFNQPQHF. V and J are TRBV2 and TRBJ1-5; D may be TRBD1 (5 bases). The ends were cut back, 4 bases at V and 3 bases at J, with 13 bases in the middle. Germline CDR1 SNHLY, CDR2 FYNNEI. The CDR3 is 15 amino acids.

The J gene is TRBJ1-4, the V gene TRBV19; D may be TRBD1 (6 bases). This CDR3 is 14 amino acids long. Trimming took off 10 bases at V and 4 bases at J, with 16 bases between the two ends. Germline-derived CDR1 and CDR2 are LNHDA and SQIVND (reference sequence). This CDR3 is CATARDKDNEKLFF. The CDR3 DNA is TGTGCCACCGCCCGGGACAAGGATAATGAAAAACTGTTTTTT.

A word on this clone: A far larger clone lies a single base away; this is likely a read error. CDR3 amino acids: CGAGGPYEQYF. The CDR3 DNA follows: TGCGGTGCTGGGGGCCCCTACGAGCAGTACTTC. This chain links TRBV20-1 with TRBJ2-7; tentative D call: TRBD1 (6 bases). There are 11 residues in the CDR3. CDR1 is DFQATT and CDR2 is SNEGSKA in the germline V gene (reference sequence).

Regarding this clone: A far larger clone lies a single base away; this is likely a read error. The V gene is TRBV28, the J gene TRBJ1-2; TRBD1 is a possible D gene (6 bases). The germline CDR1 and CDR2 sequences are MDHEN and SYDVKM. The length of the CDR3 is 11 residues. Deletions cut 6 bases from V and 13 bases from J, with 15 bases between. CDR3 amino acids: CASSQDRCCTF. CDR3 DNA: TGTGCCAGCAGCCAAGACAGGTGCTGCACCTTC.